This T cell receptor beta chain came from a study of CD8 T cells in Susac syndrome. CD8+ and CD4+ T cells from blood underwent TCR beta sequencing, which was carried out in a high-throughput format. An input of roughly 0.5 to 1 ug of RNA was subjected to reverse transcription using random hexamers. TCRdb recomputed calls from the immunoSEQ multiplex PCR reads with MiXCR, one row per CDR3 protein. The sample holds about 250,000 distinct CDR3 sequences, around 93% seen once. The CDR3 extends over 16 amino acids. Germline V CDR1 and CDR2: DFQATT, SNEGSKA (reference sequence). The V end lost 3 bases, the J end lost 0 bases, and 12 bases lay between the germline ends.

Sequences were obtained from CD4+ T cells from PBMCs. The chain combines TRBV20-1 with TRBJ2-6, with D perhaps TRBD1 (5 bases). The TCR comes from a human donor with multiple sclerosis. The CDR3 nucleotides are TGCAGTGCTAGTCCAGGGCTCCCCTCTGGGGCCAACGTCCTGACTTTC. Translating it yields CSASPGLPSGANVLTF.